Detailed here is one T cell receptor beta chain. Its target is not known. Running of the v3.0 immunoSEQ assay took place at survey level. TCRdb's table, derived via immunoSEQ multiplex PCR, lists solely in-frame clones and lacks some. Among over 40,000 clones listed, roughly 96% were seen once. CDR1 is SGDLS, CDR2 YYNGEE, per germline. Losses at the gene ends were 0 bases for V and 1 base for J; bases not matched to a gene: 7. CDR3 size: 17 residues. This entry comes from a study of long-term antiretroviral therapy in people with HIV. Study-wide points: Diversity rose after ART but stayed below transplant donor controls.

This TCR derives from a woman in her 50s with HIV. Sequences were derived from unsorted PBMCs, sampled 3.7 years after starting antiretroviral therapy. This chain links TRBV9 with TRBJ2-3, with 8 positions matching TRBD2. Written as DNA, the CDR3 is TGTGCCAGCAGCGTAGCAGCGGGGGCCCTCGGCACAGATACGCAGTATTTT. Translation: CASSVAAGALGTDTQYF.